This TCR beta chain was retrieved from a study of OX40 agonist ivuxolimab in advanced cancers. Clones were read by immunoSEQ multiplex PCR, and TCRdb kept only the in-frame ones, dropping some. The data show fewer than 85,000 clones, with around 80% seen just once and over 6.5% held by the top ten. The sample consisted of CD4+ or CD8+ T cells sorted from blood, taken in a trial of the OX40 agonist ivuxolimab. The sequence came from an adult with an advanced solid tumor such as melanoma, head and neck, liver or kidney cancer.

CDR3 sequence (DNA): TGTGCCAGCAGTGTAAGGCCCTTGAACACTGAAGCTTTCTTT. Protein product: CASSVRPLNTEAFF. This chain uses TRBV2 with TRBJ1-1, with unresolved D. CDR1 SNHLY and CDR2 FYNNEI come from the germline V gene. V was pared by 4 bases and J by 0 bases, with 9 bases between. The CDR3 sequence is 14 residues long.